These 15 T cell receptor beta chains came from one sample sequenced in a study of T cells in Graves' hyperthyroidism and ophthalmopathy (dated by TCRdb to the late 2010s). The protocol used for the library was multiplex PCR. Sequencing relied on an Illumina HiSeq 2000. The TCR beta CDR3 regions were amplified from the RNA transcripts. The TCR CDR3 was subjected to a first round of RT-PCR using the HTBI primer set and the Qiagen OneStep RT-PCR kit. TCRdb passed the public sequencing reads through fastp at Q25 and MiXCR, retaining productive beta sequences. Rows with a matching CDR3 protein are joined into one entry that keeps the most common DNA and genes. The sample records roughly 510,000 distinct CDR3 sequences, roughly 45% of which are singletons. The top ten constitute about two fifths of the sample. Sequenced material: peripheral blood or thyroid tissue (not recorded which). The receptors stem from an adult woman with Graves' disease, either hyperthyroidism or ophthalmopathy (not recorded which).

This clonotype has only a few counts. The V call is TRBV9, the J call TRBJ2-2, with D perhaps given as TRBD1 or TRBD2 (5 bases each). CDR1 and CDR2 from the germline V gene are SGDLS and YYNGEE. Trimming removed 10 bases from V and 6 bases from J, with 25 bases in between. The CDR3 extends over 16 amino acids. The CDR3 spells CAWMEQGVSRAGELFF. The CDR3 DNA reads TGTGCCTGGATGGAGCAGGGTGTATCGAGGGCCGGGGAGCTGTTTTTT.

V gene TRBV7-9 combines with J gene TRBJ2-7; TRBD2 agrees at 7 bases. Germline trimming cut 4 bases from V and 4 bases from J; bases unmatched to any gene: 19. This CDR3 has 18 amino acids. Per germline, CDR1 SEHNR and CDR2 FQNEAQ (reference sequence). This chain's CDR3 is CASSSLGLAAGWRYEQYF. In nucleotides, the CDR3 is TGTGCCAGCAGCTCCCTCGGGCTAGCGGCAGGGTGGCGGTACGAGCAGTACTTC.

In its sample, this clonotype was seen many times. V usage is TRBV3-1 and J usage is TRBJ1-1; D possibly corresponds to TRBD1 (5 bases). The CDR3 is 14 amino acids. Germline loops: CDR1 LGHDT, CDR2 YNNKEL (reference sequence). V lost 4 bases, J lost 6 bases, and 15 bases lay in between. The CDR3 is CASSLQAYRSEAFF. In DNA, the CDR3 is TGTGCCAGCAGCCTACAGGCATATCGGTCTGAAGCTTTCTTT.

This clonotype was found many times. The rearrangement uses TRBV20-1 and TRBJ1-2, with D maybe TRBD1 (5 bases). From germline, CDR1 is DFQATT and CDR2 SNEGSKA (reference sequence). Trimming took 6 bases from V and 7 from J, leaving 18 bases between them. The CDR3 runs to 13 residues. The CDR3 DNA sequence: TGCAGTGCCACGACAGATCTAAGGGGTGGCTACACCTTC. Translation: CSATTDLRGGYTF.

The chain employs TRBV6-6 and TRBJ1-2; 10 nucleotides line up with TRBD1. V lost 2 bases and J lost 6; bases outside the gene matches: 6. Germline V gene sequence: CDR1 MNHNY, CDR2 SVGAGI (reference sequence). The CDR3 spans 15 residues. CDR3: CASSYRDRGIDGYTF. The CDR3 DNA reads as TGTGCCAGCAGTTACAGGGACAGGGGCATAGATGGCTACACCTTC.

This clonotype showed up just a few times. The chain combines TRBV5-1 with TRBJ2-5; maybe TRBD2 (8 bases). V was trimmed by 0 bases and J by 4 bases, leaving 13 bases between them. CDR1 and CDR2 (germline): SGHRS, YFSETQ. The CDR3 extends over 15 amino acids. In nucleotides, the CDR3 is TGCGCCAGCAGCTTGGAGGGGGCGGGGGGAGAGACCCAGTACTTC. This gives the protein CASSLEGAGGETQYF.

This clonotype appeared a few times. V and J are TRBV19 and TRBJ1-2, with 8 bases lining up with TRBD1. V lost 7 bases, J lost 8 bases, and 9 bases stayed unmatched. CDR1 LNHDA and CDR2 SQIVND come from the germline V gene (reference sequence). The CDR3 is 13 amino acids. CDR3 region: CASTPTGEYGYTF. The CDR3 nucleotides read TGTGCCAGTACCCCGACAGGGGAGTACGGCTACACCTTC. Full variable domain (missing parts from reference TRBV19 and TRBJ1-2): DGGITQSPKYLFRKEGQNVTLSCEQNLNHDAMYWYRQDPGQGLRLIYYSQIVNDFQKGDIAEGYSVSREKKESFPLTVTSAQKNPTAFYLCASTPTGEYGYTFGSGTRLTVV.

In regard to this clonotype: At one of its ends the junction is not consistent with the germline gene, which may arise from a read error. The CDR3 sequence is CASSLDLGSNQAQHF. CDR3 coding DNA: TGTGCCAGCAGTTTAGACCTGGGCAGCAATCAGGCCCAGCATTTT. The chain joins TRBV6-2 or TRBV6-3 to TRBJ1-5; D not certain. CDR1 and CDR2 from the germline V gene are MNHEY and SVGEGT. The CDR3 is made up of 15 amino acids.

In this sample, this clonotype turned up once. The gene calls are TRBV10-3 and TRBJ1-1; TRBD1 matches at 11 bases. From germline, CDR1 is ENHRY and CDR2 SYGVKD. V was pared by 11 bases and J by 3 bases, with 11 bases of the junction left unmatched. The CDR3 sequence is 15 residues long. The CDR3 region is CASKGQGGVDTEAFF. The CDR3 DNA is TGTGCCTCGAAGGGACAGGGGGGAGTGGACACTGAAGCTTTCTTT.

As concerns this clonotype: A much more abundant neighbour one base away suggests this may be a read error. V and J are TRBV20-1 and TRBJ2-2; 9 bases fit TRBD2. Germline CDR1 is DFQATT and CDR2 is SNEGSKA (reference sequence). This CDR3 has 16 amino acids. V was clipped by 4 bases and J by 3 bases; unmatched bases: 9. CDR3 sequence: CSATGGRGSDTGELFF. In DNA form, the CDR3 reads TGCAGTGCTACTGGCGGGAGGGGGTCGGACACCGGGGAGCTGTTTTTT.

At least ten counts were recorded for this clonotype. This chain uses TRBV7-2 with TRBJ1-4; D is unclear. This CDR3 is 13 amino acids long. V was trimmed by 1 base and J by 4 bases, leaving 4 bases between them. Germline V gene data show CDR1 as SGHTA and CDR2 as FQGNSA. DNA for the CDR3: TGTGCCAGCAGCTTAGAGCTTAATGAAAAACTGTTTTTT. Its protein is CASSLELNEKLFF.

There are many counts of this clonotype. The genes are TRBV7-9 and TRBJ2-7; possibly TRBD1 for D (6 bases). The length of the CDR3 is 12 residues. V lost 5 bases and J lost 3, with 8 bases in between. Germline V gene lookup returns CDR1 SEHNR and CDR2 FQNEAQ (reference sequence). CDR3 sequence reads: CASSRDIYEQYF. Here the CDR3 DNA reads TGTGCCAGCAGCCGGGACATCTACGAGCAGTACTTC.

Concerning this clonotype itself: This may stem from a read error, because a much larger clone lies one nucleotide away. V gene TRBV10-3 combines with J gene TRBJ1-5, with D tentatively TRBD1 (5 bases). Trimming shortened V by 4 bases and J by 6 bases, and 13 bases separated the two germline ends. Germline CDR1 ENHRY, CDR2 SYGVKD. CDR3 length: 14 residues. The CDR3 DNA follows: TGTGCCATCAGTGCCGGGACGGGGAGTCAGCCCCAGCATTTT. Its translation: CAISAGTGSQPQHF.

The chain uses TRBV2 and TRBJ2-5; 9 bases align to TRBD1. V dropped 6 bases and J dropped 5; count of bases not matched to a gene: 7. The CDR3 sequence is 14 residues long. CDR1 SNHLY and CDR2 FYNNEI come from the germline V gene. CDR3 in DNA: TGTGCCAGCAGAACGGGACAGGGCGGGGAGACCCAGTACTTC. As protein: CASRTGQGGETQYF.

A remark on this clonotype: It may be a read error: a sequence one base away is much more abundant. The chain is built from TRBV19 and TRBJ2-7; 11 positions agree with TRBD2. This CDR3 region has 17 residues. The germline V gene encodes CDR1 LNHDA and CDR2 SQIVND (reference sequence). The CDR3 loop is CASSVPGLADSSYEQHF. CDR3 DNA sequence: TGTGCCAGTAGCGTACCGGGACTAGCGGACTCCTCCTACGAGCAGCACTTC.